The clone carrying this TCR beta chain came up a few times. Its antigen is unknown. This CDR3 contains 15 residues. V lost 6 bases to trimming and J lost 1 base; unmatched junction nucleotides: 8. Per the germline V gene, CDR1 is MNHEY and CDR2 is SVGAGI. The data were obtained in a study of T-cell memory formation after mild COVID-19. TCRdb redid the calling of the 5' RACE reads with MiXCR, one entry per CDR3 protein. The table records 300,000 to 350,000 distinct CDR3 sequences, roughly a fifth of them present only once. Overall study findings and caveats: Pre-infection memory held some responding clones, suggesting pre-existing cross-reactive T cells responded.

The gene calls are TRBV6-5 and TRBJ1-1; 7 nucleotides line up with TRBD1. Input material: PBMCs or a T cell subset sorted from them (not recorded which). The origin of this receptor is a man aged 18-30 years who had mild COVID-19 (a few samples of this study predate the infection). Cell type and time point are not known. The CDR3 DNA sequence: TGTGCCAGCAGCCAGACAGGGCACCGGAACACTGAAGCTTTCTTT. Amino acid sequence: CASSQTGHRNTEAFF.